The table lists the clone carrying this TCR beta chain with a few counts. This record comes from a study of T cell changes during pregnancy in multiple sclerosis. CDR3 length: 13 amino acids. Germline V gives CDR1 SEHNR, CDR2 FQNEAQ (reference sequence). V lost 4 bases, J lost 7 bases, and 8 bases lay in between. Profiling relied on immunoSEQ multiplex PCR, and the TCRdb table lists in-frame clones only, not all of them. The sample consists of about 65,000 clones, about 92% of them appearing once. This TCR was sampled from a female donor in good health, enrolled as a control in a pregnancy study. The sample in question was CD8+ T cells from peripheral blood mononuclear cells, obtained in the third trimester of pregnancy. The chain is built from TRBV7-9 and TRBJ1-6; D perhaps matches TRBD1 (5 bases). The CDR3 reads CASSWGLNSPLHF. The DNA for the CDR3 is TGTGCCAGCAGCTGGGGCCTCAATTCACCCCTCCACTTT.